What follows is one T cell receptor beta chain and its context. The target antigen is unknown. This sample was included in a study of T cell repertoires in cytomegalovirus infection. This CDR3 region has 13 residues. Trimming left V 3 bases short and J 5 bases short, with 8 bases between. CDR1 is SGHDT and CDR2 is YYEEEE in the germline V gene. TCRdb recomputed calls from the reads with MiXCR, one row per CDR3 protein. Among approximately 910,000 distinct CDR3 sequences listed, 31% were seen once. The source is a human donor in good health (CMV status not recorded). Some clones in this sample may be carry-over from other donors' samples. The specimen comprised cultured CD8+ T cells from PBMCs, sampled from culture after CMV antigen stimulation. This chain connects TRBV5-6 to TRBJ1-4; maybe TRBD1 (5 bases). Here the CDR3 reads CASSSRQNEKLFF. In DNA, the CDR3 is TGTGCCAGCAGCTCCCGACAGAATGAAAAACTGTTTTTT. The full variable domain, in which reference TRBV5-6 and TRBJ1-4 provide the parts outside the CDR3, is DAGVTQSPTHLIKTRGQQVTLRCSPKSGHDTVSWYQQALGQGPQFIFQYYEEEERQRGNFPDRFSGHQFPNYSSELNVNALLLGDSALYLCASSSRQNEKLFFGSGTQLSVL.